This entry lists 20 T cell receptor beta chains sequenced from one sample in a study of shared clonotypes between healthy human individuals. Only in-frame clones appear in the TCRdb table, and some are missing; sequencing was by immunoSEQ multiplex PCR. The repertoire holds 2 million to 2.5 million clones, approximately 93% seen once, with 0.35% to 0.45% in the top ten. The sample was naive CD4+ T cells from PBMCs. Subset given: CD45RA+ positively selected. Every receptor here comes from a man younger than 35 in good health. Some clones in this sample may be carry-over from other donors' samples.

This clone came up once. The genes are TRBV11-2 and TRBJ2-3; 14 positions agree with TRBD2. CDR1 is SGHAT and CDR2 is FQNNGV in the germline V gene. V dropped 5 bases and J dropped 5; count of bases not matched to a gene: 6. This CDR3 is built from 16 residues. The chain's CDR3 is CASSLGTSGSIDTQYF. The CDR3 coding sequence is TGTGCCAGCAGCCTGGGGACTAGCGGGAGTATAGATACGCAGTATTTT.

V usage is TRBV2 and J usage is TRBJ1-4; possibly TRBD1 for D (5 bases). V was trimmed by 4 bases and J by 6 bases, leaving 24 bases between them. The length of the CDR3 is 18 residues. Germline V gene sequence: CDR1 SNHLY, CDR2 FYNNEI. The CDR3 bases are TGTGCCAGCAGTGTCCGTTTGGGGAGGGGACGGGAGTATGAAAAACTGTTTTTT. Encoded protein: CASSVRLGRGREYEKLFF. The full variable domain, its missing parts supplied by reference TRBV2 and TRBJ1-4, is EPEVTQTPSHQVTQMGQEVILRCVPISNHLYFYWYRQILGQKVEFLVSFYNNEISEKSEIFDDQFSVERPDGSNFTLKIRSTKLEDSAMYFCASSVRLGRGREYEKLFFGSGTQLSVL.

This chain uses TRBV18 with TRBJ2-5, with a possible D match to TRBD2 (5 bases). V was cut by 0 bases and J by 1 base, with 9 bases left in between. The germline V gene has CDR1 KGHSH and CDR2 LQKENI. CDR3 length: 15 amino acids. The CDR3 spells CASSPPKAVQETQYF. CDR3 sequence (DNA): TGTGCCAGCTCACCACCTAAAGCGGTCCAAGAGACCCAGTACTTC.

CDR3 bases: TGTGCCAGCAGCCAGGGACTAGCGGGAGCCTACGAGCAGTACTTC. Its translation: CASSQGLAGAYEQYF. This chain links TRBV7-8 with TRBJ2-7; 14 nucleotides line up with TRBD2. The CDR3 consists of 15 residues. V was pared by 5 bases and J by 2 bases, with 2 bases of the junction left unmatched. CDR1 SGHVS and CDR2 FQNEAQ come from the germline V gene.

The CDR3 protein is CASSEGQGLYF. CDR3 in DNA: TGTGCCAGCAGTGAGGGACAGGGGCTGTACTTC. The chain carries TRBV2 and TRBJ2-7, with 10 nucleotides matching TRBD1. Germline V CDR1 and CDR2: SNHLY, FYNNEI. The CDR3 covers 11 residues. With 3 bases clipped from V and 12 bases from J, the junction kept 2 bases outside the gene matches.

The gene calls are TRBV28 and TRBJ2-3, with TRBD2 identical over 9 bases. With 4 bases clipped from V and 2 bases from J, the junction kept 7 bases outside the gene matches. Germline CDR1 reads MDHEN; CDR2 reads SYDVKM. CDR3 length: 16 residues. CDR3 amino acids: CASSSPRGRATDTQYF. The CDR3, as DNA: TGTGCCAGCAGTTCCCCGCGCGGGAGGGCCACAGATACGCAGTATTTT.

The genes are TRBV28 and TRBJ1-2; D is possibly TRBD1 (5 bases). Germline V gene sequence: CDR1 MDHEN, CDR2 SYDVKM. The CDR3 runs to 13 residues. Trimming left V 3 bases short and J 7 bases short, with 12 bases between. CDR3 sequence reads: CASSFARGGGYTF. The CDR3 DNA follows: TGTGCCAGCAGTTTTGCAAGGGGTGGTGGCTACACCTTC.

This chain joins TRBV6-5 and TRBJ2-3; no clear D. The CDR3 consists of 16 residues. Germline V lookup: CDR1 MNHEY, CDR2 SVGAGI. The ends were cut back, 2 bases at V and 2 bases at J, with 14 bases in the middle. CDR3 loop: CASSYQYPQYTDTQYF. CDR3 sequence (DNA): TGTGCCAGCAGTTACCAGTACCCCCAATACACAGATACGCAGTATTTT.

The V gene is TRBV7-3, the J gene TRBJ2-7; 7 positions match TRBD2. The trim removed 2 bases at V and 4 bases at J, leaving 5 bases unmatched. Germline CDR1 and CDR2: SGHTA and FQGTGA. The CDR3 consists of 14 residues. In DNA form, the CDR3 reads TGTGCCAGCAGCTTATACGGCGGGAGATACGAGCAGTACTTC. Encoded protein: CASSLYGGRYEQYF. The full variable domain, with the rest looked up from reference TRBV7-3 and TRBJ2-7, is GAGVSQTPSNKVTEKGKYVELRCDPISGHTALYWYRQSLGQGPEFLIYFQGTGAADDSGLPNDRFFAVRPEGSVSTLKIQRTERGDSAVYLCASSLYGGRYEQYFGPGTRLTVT.

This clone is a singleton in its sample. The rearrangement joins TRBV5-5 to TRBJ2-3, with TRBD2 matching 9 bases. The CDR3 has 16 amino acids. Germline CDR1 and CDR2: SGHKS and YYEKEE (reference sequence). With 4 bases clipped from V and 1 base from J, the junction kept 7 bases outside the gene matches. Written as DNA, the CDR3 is TGTGCCAGCAGCCACATGACTAGCGGAGGCACAGATACGCAGTATTTT. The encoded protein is CASSHMTSGGTDTQYF.

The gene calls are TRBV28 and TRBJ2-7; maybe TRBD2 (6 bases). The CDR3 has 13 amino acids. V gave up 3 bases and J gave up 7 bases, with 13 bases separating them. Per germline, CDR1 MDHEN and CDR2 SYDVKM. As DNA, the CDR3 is TGTGCCAGCAGTTTTGAGCTAGCGCGGGAGCAGTACTTC. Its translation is CASSFELAREQYF.

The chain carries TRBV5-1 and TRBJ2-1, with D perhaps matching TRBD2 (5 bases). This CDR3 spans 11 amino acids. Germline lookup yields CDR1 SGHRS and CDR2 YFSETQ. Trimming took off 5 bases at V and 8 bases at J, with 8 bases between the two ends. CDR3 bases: TGCGCCAGCAGGTCGAGGGATGAGCAGTTCTTC. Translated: CASRSRDEQFF.

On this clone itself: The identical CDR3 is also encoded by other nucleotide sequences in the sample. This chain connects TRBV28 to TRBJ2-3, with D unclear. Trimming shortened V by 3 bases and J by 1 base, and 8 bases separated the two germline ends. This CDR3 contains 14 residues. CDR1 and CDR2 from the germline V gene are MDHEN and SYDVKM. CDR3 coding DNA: TGTGCCAGCAGTTTGACCGGAGGCACAGATACGCAGTATTTT. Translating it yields CASSLTGGTDTQYF.

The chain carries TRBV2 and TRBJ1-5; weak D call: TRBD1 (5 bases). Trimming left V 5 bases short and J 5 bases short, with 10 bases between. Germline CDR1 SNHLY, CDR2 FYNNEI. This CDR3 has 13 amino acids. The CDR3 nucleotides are TGTGCCAGCAGTTCAAGGGGAGATCAGCCCCAGCATTTT. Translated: CASSSRGDQPQHF.

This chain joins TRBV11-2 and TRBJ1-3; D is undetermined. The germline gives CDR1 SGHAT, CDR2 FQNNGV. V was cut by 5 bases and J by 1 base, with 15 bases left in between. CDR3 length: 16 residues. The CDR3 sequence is CASSPSLSTSGNTIYF. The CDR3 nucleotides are TGTGCCAGCAGCCCGTCCTTAAGTACATCTGGAAACACCATATATTTT. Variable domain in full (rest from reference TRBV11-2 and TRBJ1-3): EAGVAQSPRYKIIEKRQSVAFWCNPISGHATLYWYQQILGQGPKLLIQFQNNGVVDDSQLPKDRFSAERLKGVDSTLKIQPAKLEDSAVYLCASSPSLSTSGNTIYFGEGSWLTVV.

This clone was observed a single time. The CDR3 DNA follows: TGTGCCAGCAGCTTAGGGATTTTTGCCGACTCCTACAATGAGCAGTTCTTC. This encodes CASSLGIFADSYNEQFF. The chain links TRBV7-9 to TRBJ2-1, with unresolved D. V was clipped by 1 base and J by 0 bases, with 13 bases between them. The germline V gene has CDR1 SEHNR and CDR2 FQNEAQ (reference sequence). This CDR3 has 17 residues. Drawing the rest from reference TRBV7-9 and TRBJ2-1, the complete variable domain is DTGVSQNPRHKITKRGQNVTFRCDPISEHNRLYWYRQTLGQGPEFLTYFQNEAQLEKSRLLSDRFSAERPKGSFSTLEIQRTEQGDSAMYLCASSLGIFADSYNEQFFGPGTRLTVL.

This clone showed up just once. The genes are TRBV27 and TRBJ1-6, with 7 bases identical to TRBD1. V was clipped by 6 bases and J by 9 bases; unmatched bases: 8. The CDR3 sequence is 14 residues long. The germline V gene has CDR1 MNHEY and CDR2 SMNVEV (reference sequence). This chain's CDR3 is CASREGAGGSPLHF. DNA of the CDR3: TGTGCCAGCAGGGAGGGGGCTGGGGGTTCACCCCTCCACTTT.

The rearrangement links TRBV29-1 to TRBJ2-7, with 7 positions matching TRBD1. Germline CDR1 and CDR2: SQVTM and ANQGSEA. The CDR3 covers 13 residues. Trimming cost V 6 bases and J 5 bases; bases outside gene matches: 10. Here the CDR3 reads CSVWGTGDHEQYF. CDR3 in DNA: TGCAGCGTGTGGGGTACAGGGGACCACGAGCAGTACTTC.

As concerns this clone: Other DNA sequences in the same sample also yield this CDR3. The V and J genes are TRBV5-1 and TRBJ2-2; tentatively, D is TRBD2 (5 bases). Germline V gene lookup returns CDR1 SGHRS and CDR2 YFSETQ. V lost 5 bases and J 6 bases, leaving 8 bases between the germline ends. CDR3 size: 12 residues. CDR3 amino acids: CASSLEAGELFF. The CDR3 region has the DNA TGCGCCAGCAGTCTGGAGGCCGGGGAGCTGTTTTTT.

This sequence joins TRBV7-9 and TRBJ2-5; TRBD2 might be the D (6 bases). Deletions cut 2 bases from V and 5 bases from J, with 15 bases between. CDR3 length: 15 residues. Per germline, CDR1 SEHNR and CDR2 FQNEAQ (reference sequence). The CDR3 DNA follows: TGTGCCAGCAGCTTATCAACGGGCGGGATTGAGACCCAGTACTTC. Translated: CASSLSTGGIETQYF.